The clone carrying this TCR beta chain has only a few counts. Its antigen is as yet unknown. This specimen belongs to a study of early T cells in non-severe SARS-CoV-2 infection. Study-level information: The input, bulk RNA from unsorted whole blood, was sequenced, and chains were unpaired. Whole-study results and caveats: Comparison of clonotypes with VDJdb favored anti-spike CD8 responses while missing private and CD4 specificities.

Individual cDNA molecules were tagged with unique molecular identifiers. TCRdb redid the calling of the 5' RACE reads with MiXCR, one entry per CDR3 protein. The data contain tens of thousands of distinct CDR3 sequences, about a sixth of them singletons. The CDR3 is 14 residues long. The V and J ends lost 2 bases and 3 bases, in that order; junction bases with no gene match: 2. CDR1 SGHRS and CDR2 YFSETQ come from the germline V gene. This TCR was recovered from an adult who was a healthcare worker with PCR-confirmed SARS-CoV-2 infection or an uninfected control (not recorded which). The chain uses TRBV5-1 and TRBJ2-3, with TRBD1 matching 8 bases. The sample comprised whole blood. The CDR3 spells CASSFNRGTDTQYF. The CDR3 nucleotides are TGCGCCAGCAGCTTTAACAGGGGGACAGATACGCAGTATTTT. The full variable domain, rest sourced from reference TRBV5-1 and TRBJ2-3, is KAGVTQTPRYLIKTRGQQVTLSCSPISGHRSVSWYQQTPGQGLQFLFEYFSETQRNKGNFPGRFSGRQFSNSRSEMNVSTLELGDSALYLCASSFNRGTDTQYFGPGTRLTVL.